This T cell receptor (beta chain) is drawn from a study of neurological immune-mediated disorders. This clonotype was picked up many times. Its antigen is not identified. CDR3 length equals 15 residues. Germline CDR1 reads SQVTM; CDR2 reads ANQGSEA. Trimming shortened V by 2 bases and J by 1 base, and 14 bases separated the two germline ends. The study's findings and limits: The greatest degree of TCR clonal expansion was observed in HTLV-1-associated myelopathy, with the lowest in multiple sclerosis, below that of healthy controls.

It was by 5'RACE with 10-nucleotide random UMIs that the cDNA was made. Every sequencing run returned over 190 million TCR-beta sequences, which were derived from 15-18 subjects. MiXCR, applied by TCRdb to the 5' RACE reads, yields one record per CDR3 protein. The table has approximately 45,000 distinct CDR3 sequences, about 13% seen once. Sample time point: longitudinal time-point 3. The source material was PBMCs. This clonotype originated in a man aged 25-45 years in good health. This chain joins TRBV29-1 and TRBJ1-1; possible D gene TRBD1, 5 bases. CDR3 coding DNA: TGCAGCGTTGAATTCCAGGGTCGCGGGAACACTGAAGCTTTCTTT. Its protein is CSVEFQGRGNTEAFF.